A single TCR beta chain is shown here with its context. Its antigen specificity is not known. Base qualities are not at hand, and no much larger clone is one base apart. Libraries were built with the immunoSEQ multiplex PCR assay. This is the immuneACCESS table as TCRdb keeps it, with only in-frame sequences that have V and J called. A part of the clones is gone; compared with another copy, unresolved V genes explain less than half, and the rest is unexplained. Counted in this sample were 55,000 to 70,000 clones; around 90% of them appeared once. The ten biggest clones cover roughly 1.3% of the sample. These data are taken from a study of T cell changes during pregnancy in multiple sclerosis (dated by TCRdb to between 2019 and 2020). Notes on the research overall: In women with multiple sclerosis, the researchers looked at how the T cell repertoire shifted as pregnancy progressed.

Trimming removed 6 bases from V and 9 bases from J; the gene matches leave 13 bases unexplained. From the cysteine through the phenylalanine, the CDR3 covers 14 amino acids. Only the CDR3 DNA stays, 42 bases, in frame from base 1. Via the germline V gene, CDR1 is SQVTM and CDR2 ANQGSEA. This TCR was sampled from a female donor in good health, enrolled as a control in a pregnancy study. The sequencing used peripheral blood, collected in the second trimester of pregnancy. The chain is encoded by TRBV29-1 joined to TRBJ2-1, with 8 bases matching TRBD1. The DNA is as follows: TGCAGCGTGAGGCGGGGACAGGTGCAGGGTGAGCAGTTCTTC. This translates into CSVRRGQVQGEQFF.